A selection of T cell receptor beta chains follows, all from one sample in a study of Ad26.COV2.S vaccination and SARS-CoV-2 variants. Using immunoSEQ multiplex PCR, the repertoire was profiled, and TCRdb retains in-frame clones only, with some absent. The data contain about 400,000 clones, approximately 90% of them singletons. The input for sequencing was peripheral blood, taken in a trial of Ad26.COV2.S vaccine versus placebo. The receptors derive from a person between 18 and 65 years old who received the Ad26.COV2.S COVID-19 vaccine or a placebo. CDR3s include the opening cysteine and the closing phenylalanine or tryptophan. A D gene is named only where the DNA matches it firmly. Where a row states a size, it is once, few, many or the class of an expanded clone; other rows omit it.

CDR3nt | CDR3aa | d_gene | v_gene | abundance | j_gene
TGTGCCAGCTCTCGGTCTAGCGGGAGACAAGGTAGAGAGACCCAGTACTTC | CASSRSSGRQGRETQYF | TRBD2 | TRBV5-4 | few | TRBJ2-5
TGCAGCGTTGACGTTTGGAGCACAGATACGCAGTATTTT | CSVDVWSTDTQYF | NA | TRBV29-1 | NA | TRBJ2-3
TGTGCCAGCAGCGCGGCGGGAGTAGGGCAAGAGACCCAGTACTTC | CASSAAGVGQETQYF | TRBD2 | TRBV25-1 | NA | TRBJ2-5
TGTGCCAGCAGCTTAGTGCCGTACAATCAGCCCCAGCATTTT | CASSLVPYNQPQHF | NA | TRBV7-2 | few | TRBJ1-5
TGTGCCAGCAGGCTTGGGAGTGAGCAGAACACTGAAGCTTTCTTT | CASRLGSEQNTEAFF | NA | TRBV5-4 | NA | TRBJ1-1
TGTGCCAGCAGTTTAGCGGGGCCTTATTACTCCTACGAGCAGTACTTC | CASSLAGPYYSYEQYF | NA | TRBV28 | NA | TRBJ2-7
TGTGCCAGCAGCACCTATTTGGGGTCCGGAAACACCATATATTTT | CASSTYLGSGNTIYF | NA | TRBV9 | NA | TRBJ1-3
TGCGCCAGCAGCTTGGGACAGCTGCAAGAGACCCAGTACTTC | CASSLGQLQETQYF | NA | TRBV5-1 | NA | TRBJ2-5
TGTGCCTGGACGGGGGGTCGCACAGATACGCAGTATTTT | CAWTGGRTDTQYF | TRBD2 | TRBV30 | NA | TRBJ2-3
TGTGCCAGCAGCCGGGGGTGGCAGAGCAATCAGCCCCAGCATTTT | CASSRGWQSNQPQHF | NA | TRBV5-6 | NA | TRBJ1-5
TGTGCCAGCAGACAGGGGCCCGGGGAGCTGTTTTTT | CASRQGPGELFF | TRBD1 | TRBV5-8 | NA | TRBJ2-2
TGTGCCAGCAGTCCCCACACCAACCGGGTAGAGACCCAGTACTTC | CASSPHTNRVETQYF | NA | TRBV6-5 | NA | TRBJ2-5
TGTGCCACCAGCAGAAATACCCTAGCTGCAGATACGCAGTATTTT | CATSRNTLAADTQYF | NA | TRBV15 | NA | TRBJ2-3
TGCAGTGCTAGTCTGGCAGGGACTGGGGCCAACGTCCTGACTTTC | CSASLAGTGANVLTF | NA | TRBV20-1 | once | TRBJ2-6
TGTGCCAGCAGTGGTGATTGGGCGGGAGACAATGAGCAGTTCTTC | CASSGDWAGDNEQFF | TRBD2 | TRBV2 | once | TRBJ2-1
TGTGCCAGCAGCTTAAGAGACAGAACCTACGAGCAGTACTTC | CASSLRDRTYEQYF | NA | TRBV7-9 | NA | TRBJ2-7
TGTGCCAGCAGCCCCTGGGTCCAAGAAAAACTGTTTTTT | CASSPWVQEKLFF | NA | TRBV27 | NA | TRBJ1-4
TGTGCCAGCAGCTCCAGGGCGGCTAACTATGGCTACACCTTC | CASSSRAANYGYTF | NA | TRBV5-6 | NA | TRBJ1-2
TGCAGCGTTACCGGCCCCCTGGGAGGCTACACCTTC | CSVTGPLGGYTF | NA | TRBV29-1 | NA | TRBJ1-2
TGTGCCAGCAGTTTAAGGTACGGGAGGAGATTGGATGGCTACACCTTC | CASSLRYGRRLDGYTF | NA | TRBV27 | once | TRBJ1-2
TGTGCCAGCAGCTCGGGAAGGGGAGGGGTGACTGAAGCTTTCTTT | CASSSGRGGVTEAFF | NA | TRBV7-6 | NA | TRBJ1-1
TGTGCCAGCAGCCAAGACCCCCCCTTGGGGGCTTTCTTT | CASSQDPPLGAFF | NA | TRBV3-1/TRBV3-2 | few | TRBJ1-1
TGTGCCAGCAGTTCTCGGACGGACTACGGGCTGCAGTATTTT | CASSSRTDYGLQYF | NA | TRBV6-5 | NA | TRBJ2-3
TGTGCCAGCAGCCAGCAGGGCCGGGAGCTGTTTTTT | CASSQQGRELFF | NA | TRBV28 | NA | TRBJ2-2
TGTGCCACCAGCAGAGAAGGCGGGAGTTTAAATGAGCAGTTCTTC | CATSREGGSLNEQFF | TRBD2 | TRBV15 | once | TRBJ2-1
TGCGCCAGCAGCCTCGGACAGGGGGAAGGCTACACCTTC | CASSLGQGEGYTF | TRBD1 | TRBV5-1 | NA | TRBJ1-2